These T cell receptor beta chains were read from a single sample in a study of cytomegalovirus exposure and HLA in healthy donors. Some clones are missing from TCRdb's copy, which holds only in-frame ones; the method was immunoSEQ multiplex PCR. The sample shows approximately 100,000 clones, 65% to 75% of them seen only once. Material for sequencing was PBMCs. The source is a man between 35 and 55 years old in good health and CMV-seropositive. Both conserved end residues are part of each CDR3. A D gene is named only where the DNA matches it firmly. Clone sizes are given selectively: once, few, many, or a class where the clone is expanded.

d_gene: TRBD2
abundance: .
v_gene: TRBV7-2
j_gene: TRBJ2-1
CDR3nt: TGTGCCAGCAGCTCCAGGACTAGCGGGAAACCTTTCTACAATGAGCAGTTCTTC
CDR3aa: CASSSRTSGKPFYNEQFF

d_gene: TRBD1
abundance: .
v_gene: TRBV27
j_gene: TRBJ1-5
CDR3nt: TGTGCCAGCAGTTTATCACAGGGGGGCAATCAGCCCCAGCATTTT
CDR3aa: CASSLSQGGNQPQHF

d_gene: .
abundance: .
v_gene: TRBV7-2
j_gene: TRBJ2-3
CDR3nt: TGTGCCAGCAGCCTATACGACTGGTCTAGCACAGATACGCAGTATTTT
CDR3aa: CASSLYDWSSTDTQYF

d_gene: TRBD1
abundance: .
v_gene: TRBV23-1
j_gene: TRBJ1-1
CDR3nt: TGCGCCAGCAGTCAGGAGGACAGGGTGAGGTCCACTGAAGCTTTCTTT
CDR3aa: CASSQEDRVRSTEAFF

d_gene: .
abundance: .
v_gene: TRBV9
j_gene: TRBJ2-1
CDR3nt: TGTGCCAGCAGCGGGGGGGTTGAGCAGTTCTTC
CDR3aa: CASSGGVEQFF

d_gene: .
abundance: .
v_gene: TRBV7-2
j_gene: TRBJ2-5
CDR3nt: TGTGCCAGCAGCCCCACTAGAGAGACCCAGTACTTC
CDR3aa: CASSPTRETQYF

d_gene: .
abundance: .
v_gene: TRBV21-1
j_gene: TRBJ2-3
CDR3nt: TGTGCCAGCAAGGTCCACCGGGACTATAACACAGATACGCAGTATTTT
CDR3aa: CASKVHRDYNTDTQYF

d_gene: TRBD1
abundance: .
v_gene: TRBV7-3
j_gene: TRBJ2-3
CDR3nt: TGTGCCAGCAGCTTAGGTGGGACAGGGGGTGATACGCAGTATTTT
CDR3aa: CASSLGGTGGDTQYF

d_gene: .
abundance: .
v_gene: TRBV7-2
j_gene: TRBJ2-1
CDR3nt: TGTGCCAGCATCCCTATAGTCGGTAATGAGCAGTTCTTC
CDR3aa: CASIPIVGNEQFF

d_gene: .
abundance: once
v_gene: TRBV6-5
j_gene: TRBJ1-1
CDR3nt: TGTGCCAGCACCTTCCCCGCCAGGATTGCTTTCTTT
CDR3aa: CASTFPARIAFF

d_gene: .
abundance: .
v_gene: TRBV30
j_gene: TRBJ1-2
CDR3nt: TGTGCCTGGAGTCCCCAGGGTGAGAGGGGCTACACCTTC
CDR3aa: CAWSPQGERGYTF

d_gene: TRBD1
abundance: .
v_gene: TRBV27
j_gene: TRBJ1-1
CDR3nt: TGTGCCAGCAGTTGGCAGGGGGCTATGCGCACTGAAGCTTTCTTT
CDR3aa: CASSWQGAMRTEAFF

d_gene: .
abundance: .
v_gene: TRBV7-2
j_gene: TRBJ2-5
CDR3nt: TGTGCCAGCAGCTTAGGAGATGCAGAGACCCAGTACTTC
CDR3aa: CASSLGDAETQYF

d_gene: .
abundance: few
v_gene: TRBV4-1
j_gene: TRBJ1-2
CDR3nt: TGCGCCAGCAGCCCCAGTATCGGAGCAAATGGCTACACCTTC
CDR3aa: CASSPSIGANGYTF

d_gene: TRBD1
abundance: .
v_gene: TRBV28
j_gene: TRBJ1-1
CDR3nt: TGTGCCAGCAGGGACAGGGAGGGGTACACTGAAGCTTTCTTT
CDR3aa: CASRDREGYTEAFF

d_gene: TRBD1
abundance: .
v_gene: TRBV30
j_gene: TRBJ1-4
CDR3nt: TGTGCCTGGAGTGGGGGACAGGGGATGGGGGAAAAACTGTTTTTT
CDR3aa: CAWSGGQGMGEKLFF

d_gene: .
abundance: .
v_gene: TRBV14
j_gene: TRBJ1-2
CDR3nt: TGTGCCAGCAGCCCCTACCAGGGGTTATACTATGGCTACACCTTC
CDR3aa: CASSPYQGLYYGYTF

d_gene: .
abundance: .
v_gene: TRBV6-1
j_gene: TRBJ1-2
CDR3nt: TGTGCCAGCAGTGATGGCGGGCTAGGAGGCTACACCTTC
CDR3aa: CASSDGGLGGYTF

d_gene: TRBD2
abundance: .
v_gene: TRBV19
j_gene: TRBJ2-7
CDR3nt: TGTGCCAGTAGTATAACTAGCGGGAGTTACGAGCAGTACTTC
CDR3aa: CASSITSGSYEQYF

d_gene: .
abundance: .
v_gene: TRBV5-1
j_gene: TRBJ2-7
CDR3nt: TGCGCCAGCAGCTTGGGGCAGGGGCTTTCCACCTACGAGCAGTACTTC
CDR3aa: CASSLGQGLSTYEQYF

d_gene: .
abundance: .
v_gene: TRBV2
j_gene: TRBJ2-7
CDR3nt: TGTGCCAGCATGTTCAACCGAGACTCCTACGAGCAGTACTTC
CDR3aa: CASMFNRDSYEQYF

d_gene: TRBD1
abundance: .
v_gene: TRBV7-6
j_gene: TRBJ1-5
CDR3nt: TGTGCCAGCAGCTTAGAAGACAGGGTTGGCCAGCCCCAGCATTTT
CDR3aa: CASSLEDRVGQPQHF

d_gene: .
abundance: .
v_gene: TRBV6-5
j_gene: TRBJ2-3
CDR3nt: TGTGCCAGCGGGGTCGGCGGGACTAGCACAGATACGCAGTATTTT
CDR3aa: CASGVGGTSTDTQYF

d_gene: .
abundance: .
v_gene: TRBV10-3
j_gene: TRBJ2-2
CDR3nt: TGTGCCATCAGTGGTCGCGGGACGGCCCACGGGGAGCTGTTTTTT
CDR3aa: CAISGRGTAHGELFF

d_gene: TRBD1
abundance: .
v_gene: TRBV5-1
j_gene: TRBJ1-4
CDR3nt: TGCGCCAGCAGCTCGACAGGGGTGCCTAATGAAAAACTGTTTTTT
CDR3aa: CASSSTGVPNEKLFF

d_gene: .
abundance: few
v_gene: TRBV5-1
j_gene: TRBJ2-3
CDR3nt: TGCGCCAGCAGCACGAGCGGGTTAAGCACAGATACGCAGTATTTT
CDR3aa: CASSTSGLSTDTQYF

d_gene: .
abundance: .
v_gene: TRBV7-9
j_gene: TRBJ2-3
CDR3nt: TGTGCCAGCAGAAAGAGCGGGCCGGATACGCAGTATTTT
CDR3aa: CASRKSGPDTQYF

d_gene: .
abundance: .
v_gene: TRBV5-5
j_gene: TRBJ2-5
CDR3nt: TGTGCCAGCAGTAGCCCAGAGACCCAGTACTTC
CDR3aa: CASSSPETQYF

d_gene: .
abundance: .
v_gene: TRBV7-2
j_gene: TRBJ2-1
CDR3nt: TGTGCCAGCAGCTTAGTGCGGAGGAGCTCCTACAATGAGCAGTTCTTC
CDR3aa: CASSLVRRSSYNEQFF

d_gene: .
abundance: .
v_gene: TRBV28
j_gene: TRBJ1-5
CDR3nt: TGTGCCAGCAGTTCGCCTGACAGACAGCCCCAGCATTTT
CDR3aa: CASSSPDRQPQHF

d_gene: TRBD2
abundance: once
v_gene: TRBV5-6
j_gene: TRBJ2-1
CDR3nt: TGTGCCAGCAGCTTGAACGCAGCAAAGCGGGGCAATGAGCAGTTCTTC
CDR3aa: CASSLNAAKRGNEQFF

d_gene: .
abundance: .
v_gene: TRBV21-1
j_gene: TRBJ1-1
CDR3nt: TGTGCCAAAGGGGATACTGAAGCTTTCTTT
CDR3aa: CAKGDTEAFF

d_gene: TRBD1
abundance: .
v_gene: TRBV29-1
j_gene: TRBJ2-1
CDR3nt: TGCAGCGTTGAGGCTACAGGGGGTGCCCTGGATGAGCAGTTCTTC
CDR3aa: CSVEATGGALDEQFF

d_gene: TRBD1
abundance: .
v_gene: TRBV28
j_gene: TRBJ1-4
CDR3nt: TGTGCCAGCTGGATACAGGGGGTATCTGAAAAACTGTTTTTT
CDR3aa: CASWIQGVSEKLFF

d_gene: TRBD2
abundance: .
v_gene: TRBV4-3
j_gene: TRBJ2-1
CDR3nt: TGCGCCAGCAGCCAAGGACTAGCGGGAGGAAATGAGCAGTTCTTC
CDR3aa: CASSQGLAGGNEQFF

d_gene: TRBD1
abundance: .
v_gene: TRBV7-6
j_gene: TRBJ2-5
CDR3nt: TGTGCCAGCAGCTCTCACGGACAGGGGGAGTTCGAGACCCAGTACTTC
CDR3aa: CASSSHGQGEFETQYF

d_gene: TRBD1
abundance: once
v_gene: TRBV5-1
j_gene: TRBJ2-7
CDR3nt: TGCGCCAGCAGCGGGGGGACAGGGGTGCGCTACGAGCAGTACTTC
CDR3aa: CASSGGTGVRYEQYF

d_gene: .
abundance: .
v_gene: TRBV27
j_gene: TRBJ1-5
CDR3nt: TGTGCCAGCAGAATACAGGGTGATAGCAATCAGCCCCAGCATTTT
CDR3aa: CASRIQGDSNQPQHF

d_gene: TRBD1
abundance: .
v_gene: TRBV7-9
j_gene: TRBJ1-1
CDR3nt: TGTGCCAGCAGCCCCGGGGACAGTACCATGAACACTGAAGCTTTCTTT
CDR3aa: CASSPGDSTMNTEAFF

d_gene: .
abundance: .
v_gene: TRBV5-1
j_gene: TRBJ1-1
CDR3nt: TGCGCCAGCAGCTCGGGGGACCCATACACTGAAGCTTTCTTT
CDR3aa: CASSSGDPYTEAFF

d_gene: TRBD2
abundance: many
v_gene: TRBV19
j_gene: TRBJ2-3
CDR3nt: TGTGCCAGTAGTATAGGCGCGACTAGCGGAAACACAGATACGCAGTATTTT
CDR3aa: CASSIGATSGNTDTQYF

d_gene: .
abundance: .
v_gene: TRBV4-1
j_gene: TRBJ1-2
CDR3nt: TGCGCCAGCAGCCAACCAGGCAACTATGGCTACACCTTC
CDR3aa: CASSQPGNYGYTF

d_gene: .
abundance: .
v_gene: TRBV9
j_gene: TRBJ2-7
CDR3nt: TGTGCCAGCAGCGTAGGTCTCAGGGCCTACGAGCAGTACTTC
CDR3aa: CASSVGLRAYEQYF

d_gene: .
abundance: .
v_gene: TRBV5-6
j_gene: TRBJ1-5
CDR3nt: TGTGCCAGCAGCTTGGTTGGGGCGGGCAATCAGCCCCAGCATTTT
CDR3aa: CASSLVGAGNQPQHF

d_gene: .
abundance: .
v_gene: TRBV10-3
j_gene: TRBJ2-1
CDR3nt: TGTGCCATCAGTGAGTCACAACGGGAAGATGAGCAGTTCTTC
CDR3aa: CAISESQREDEQFF

d_gene: .
abundance: .
v_gene: TRBV7-9
j_gene: TRBJ2-7
CDR3nt: TGTGCCAGCAGCTTATCCCAGGACAACTACGAGCAGTACTTC
CDR3aa: CASSLSQDNYEQYF

d_gene: .
abundance: .
v_gene: TRBV19
j_gene: TRBJ2-1
CDR3nt: TGTGCCAGTAGTATAGAGGGGGAGGCCTACAATGAGCAGTTCTTC
CDR3aa: CASSIEGEAYNEQFF

d_gene: TRBD2
abundance: .
v_gene: TRBV4-1
j_gene: TRBJ2-2
CDR3nt: TGCGCCAGCAGCCAAGGGGGTAGCGGGACTCTCACCGGGGAGCTGTTTTTT
CDR3aa: CASSQGGSGTLTGELFF

d_gene: TRBD2
abundance: .
v_gene: TRBV10-3
j_gene: TRBJ2-1
CDR3nt: TGTGCCATCGGTAGCGGGAGTCACTTTACTTCCTACAATGAGCAGTTCTTC
CDR3aa: CAIGSGSHFTSYNEQFF

d_gene: .
abundance: .
v_gene: TRBV28
j_gene: TRBJ2-3
CDR3nt: TGTGCCAGCAGTTATCAGGGCGCAAGCACAGATACGCAGTATTTT
CDR3aa: CASSYQGASTDTQYF

d_gene: .
abundance: .
v_gene: TRBV30
j_gene: TRBJ1-5
CDR3nt: TGTGCCTGGGATCCTACAGGGCATCAGCCCCAGCATTTT
CDR3aa: CAWDPTGHQPQHF

d_gene: .
abundance: once
v_gene: TRBV7-6
j_gene: TRBJ2-5
CDR3nt: TGTGCCAGCAGCACTAGGGGGGAGACCCAGTACTTC
CDR3aa: CASSTRGETQYF

d_gene: TRBD1
abundance: .
v_gene: TRBV10-3
j_gene: TRBJ1-5
CDR3nt: TGTGCCATCAGTGAGGGGACAGGAAATCAGCCCCAGCATTTT
CDR3aa: CAISEGTGNQPQHF

d_gene: .
abundance: .
v_gene: TRBV28
j_gene: TRBJ2-1
CDR3nt: TGTGCCAGCAGAGATCCCGGCTCGCGGGAAGGGCAGTTCTTC
CDR3aa: CASRDPGSREGQFF

d_gene: .
abundance: .
v_gene: TRBV5-8
j_gene: TRBJ1-4
CDR3nt: TGTGCCAGCAGCTTGTCAGGAGGATCTAATGAAAAACTGTTTTTT
CDR3aa: CASSLSGGSNEKLFF